These T cell receptor beta chains were read from a single sample in a study of cytomegalovirus exposure and HLA in healthy donors. Using immunoSEQ multiplex PCR, the repertoire was profiled, and TCRdb retains in-frame clones only, with some absent. The table records some 180,000 clones, roughly four fifths of them present only once. Sequencing was carried out using PBMCs. The receptors derive from a male donor in good health and CMV-seronegative. Each CDR3 is given with its conserved first and last residue. The order of the fields is CDR3 protein, CDR3 DNA, clone size, V gene, D gene, J gene. The D gene is left open where the match is weak. The listing skips clone size in some rows; elsewhere it reads once, few, many or a size class.

CDR3 protein: CASSQVLASGRDTQYF; CDR3 DNA: TGTGCCAGCAGCCAAGTTCTGGCTAGCGGGAGAGATACGCAGTATTTT; clone size: NA; V gene: TRBV4-2; D gene: TRBD2; J gene: TRBJ2-3
CDR3 protein: CASRGVGQPQHF; CDR3 DNA: TGTGCCAGCAGGGGAGTGGGTCAGCCCCAGCATTTT; clone size: NA; V gene: TRBV27; D gene: NA; J gene: TRBJ1-5
CDR3 protein: CASSDGQGRDEQFF; CDR3 DNA: TGTGCCAGCAGTGATGGACAGGGGAGGGATGAGCAGTTCTTC; clone size: once; V gene: TRBV2; D gene: TRBD1; J gene: TRBJ2-1
CDR3 protein: CASSKDTLNEKLFF; CDR3 DNA: TGTGCCAGCAGCAAAGACACCCTTAATGAAAAACTGTTTTTT; clone size: NA; V gene: TRBV7-9; D gene: NA; J gene: TRBJ1-4
CDR3 protein: CASSVGPGSSYNEQFF; CDR3 DNA: TGTGCCAGCAGCGTAGGGCCGGGGAGCTCCTACAATGAGCAGTTCTTC; clone size: NA; V gene: TRBV9; D gene: NA; J gene: TRBJ2-1
CDR3 protein: CASSLGQGIQETQYF; CDR3 DNA: TGTGCCAGCAGCTTGGGACAGGGGATACAAGAGACCCAGTACTTC; clone size: NA; V gene: TRBV7-9; D gene: TRBD1; J gene: TRBJ2-5
CDR3 protein: CASSHRGLANEQFF; CDR3 DNA: TGCGCCAGCAGCCATAGAGGGCTAGCCAATGAGCAGTTCTTC; clone size: NA; V gene: TRBV4-3; D gene: NA; J gene: TRBJ2-1
CDR3 protein: CASSEAGQTYEQYF; CDR3 DNA: TGTGCCAGCAGTGAAGCGGGCCAGACCTACGAGCAGTACTTC; clone size: few; V gene: TRBV6-1; D gene: NA; J gene: TRBJ2-7
CDR3 protein: CASSPRPGQGALSEQFF; CDR3 DNA: TGCGCCAGCAGCCCCCGCCCGGGACAGGGGGCTTTGAGTGAGCAGTTCTTC; clone size: NA; V gene: TRBV4-1; D gene: TRBD1; J gene: TRBJ2-1
CDR3 protein: CASSEMGAYNEQFF; CDR3 DNA: TGTGCCAGCAGTGAGATGGGAGCCTACAATGAGCAGTTCTTC; clone size: NA; V gene: TRBV6-1; D gene: NA; J gene: TRBJ2-1
CDR3 protein: CASSMSGGNTEAFF; CDR3 DNA: TGTGCCAGTAGTATGAGCGGGGGGAACACTGAAGCTTTCTTT; clone size: NA; V gene: TRBV19; D gene: NA; J gene: TRBJ1-1
CDR3 protein: CAWKRNEQFF; CDR3 DNA: TGTGCCTGGAAGAGGAATGAGCAGTTCTTC; clone size: NA; V gene: TRBV30; D gene: NA; J gene: TRBJ2-1
CDR3 protein: CASSPPTSGGPTYNEQFF; CDR3 DNA: TGTGCCAGCAGCCCCCCGACTAGCGGGGGCCCTACCTACAATGAGCAGTTCTTC; clone size: once; V gene: TRBV9; D gene: TRBD2; J gene: TRBJ2-1
CDR3 protein: CASSLIGGSLETQYF; CDR3 DNA: TGCGCCAGCAGCTTGATCGGTGGTTCGTTAGAGACCCAGTACTTC; clone size: NA; V gene: TRBV5-1; D gene: NA; J gene: TRBJ2-5
CDR3 protein: CASSSPREGVQPQHF; CDR3 DNA: TGTGCCAGCAGTTCTCCCAGGGAGGGGGTTCAGCCCCAGCATTTT; clone size: NA; V gene: TRBV28; D gene: NA; J gene: TRBJ1-5
CDR3 protein: CAWRSGGTYEQYF; CDR3 DNA: TGTGCCTGGAGGTCCGGGGGGACCTACGAGCAGTACTTC; clone size: NA; V gene: TRBV30; D gene: TRBD2; J gene: TRBJ2-7
CDR3 protein: CASSLGWGDSNQPQHF; CDR3 DNA: TGTGCCAGCAGCTTAGGGTGGGGAGATAGCAATCAGCCCCAGCATTTT; clone size: few; V gene: TRBV13; D gene: NA; J gene: TRBJ1-5
CDR3 protein: CASSGGTGIHNQPQHF; CDR3 DNA: TGTGCCAGCAGTGGGGGAACAGGGATCCACAATCAGCCCCAGCATTTT; clone size: NA; V gene: TRBV25-1; D gene: NA; J gene: TRBJ1-5
CDR3 protein: CASSPAAGGYNEQFF; CDR3 DNA: TGTGCCAGCTCACCGGCAGCGGGAGGGTACAATGAGCAGTTCTTC; clone size: few; V gene: TRBV18; D gene: TRBD2; J gene: TRBJ2-1
CDR3 protein: CASSEASAGMPQHF; CDR3 DNA: TGTGCCAGCAGTGAAGCCTCGGCCGGGATGCCCCAGCATTTT; clone size: NA; V gene: TRBV6-1; D gene: NA; J gene: TRBJ1-5
CDR3 protein: CASSTDRGNQPQHF; CDR3 DNA: TGTGCCAGTAGTACGGACAGAGGCAATCAGCCCCAGCATTTT; clone size: NA; V gene: TRBV19; D gene: NA; J gene: TRBJ1-5
CDR3 protein: CASSSGTGGWNQPQHF; CDR3 DNA: TGTGCCAGCAGTTCTGGGACAGGGGGTTGGAATCAGCCCCAGCATTTT; clone size: NA; V gene: TRBV27; D gene: TRBD1; J gene: TRBJ1-5
CDR3 protein: CAISSGGWGGDSNQPQHF; CDR3 DNA: TGTGCCATCAGTTCGGGGGGTTGGGGGGGGGATAGCAATCAGCCCCAGCATTTT; clone size: NA; V gene: TRBV10-3; D gene: NA; J gene: TRBJ1-5
CDR3 protein: CATSRGPGQGPYSNQPQHF; CDR3 DNA: TGTGCCACCAGCAGGGGGCCGGGCCAAGGCCCGTATAGCAATCAGCCCCAGCATTTT; clone size: NA; V gene: TRBV15; D gene: NA; J gene: TRBJ1-5
CDR3 protein: CASSLTGPGNTIYF; CDR3 DNA: TGTGCCAGCAGCTTGACAGGTCCTGGAAACACCATATATTTT; clone size: NA; V gene: TRBV11-2; D gene: NA; J gene: TRBJ1-3
CDR3 protein: CASSLTGTDTQYF; CDR3 DNA: TGTGCCAGCAGTTTAACGGGCACAGATACGCAGTATTTT; clone size: NA; V gene: TRBV27; D gene: NA; J gene: TRBJ2-3
CDR3 protein: CATGQGIGGANVLTF; CDR3 DNA: TGTGCCACTGGACAGGGGATTGGTGGGGCCAACGTCCTGACTTTC; clone size: few; V gene: TRBV6-6; D gene: TRBD1; J gene: TRBJ2-6
CDR3 protein: CATTTNEKLFF; CDR3 DNA: TGTGCCACCACAACTAATGAAAAACTGTTTTTT; clone size: NA; V gene: TRBV28; D gene: NA; J gene: TRBJ1-4
CDR3 protein: CASSQVASGGTDTQYF; CDR3 DNA: TGCGCCAGCAGCCAAGTGGCTAGCGGGGGCACAGATACGCAGTATTTT; clone size: NA; V gene: TRBV4-1; D gene: TRBD2; J gene: TRBJ2-3
CDR3 protein: CAWTTRPSSYNSPLHF; CDR3 DNA: TGTGCCTGGACGACGCGGCCGAGCTCCTATAATTCACCCCTCCACTTT; clone size: few; V gene: TRBV30; D gene: NA; J gene: TRBJ1-6
CDR3 protein: CASSVGLAEITDTQYF; CDR3 DNA: TGCGCCAGCAGCGTGGGACTAGCGGAAATTACAGATACGCAGTATTTT; clone size: NA; V gene: TRBV5-1; D gene: TRBD2; J gene: TRBJ2-3
CDR3 protein: CASSIRGDNSPLHF; CDR3 DNA: TGTGCCAGCAGTATCAGGGGCGATAATTCACCCCTCCACTTT; clone size: NA; V gene: TRBV6-5; D gene: NA; J gene: TRBJ1-6
CDR3 protein: CASSFSITGTYEQYF; CDR3 DNA: TGTGCCAGCAGTTTTTCGATTACAGGGACCTACGAGCAGTACTTC; clone size: NA; V gene: TRBV27; D gene: NA; J gene: TRBJ2-7
CDR3 protein: CASTRTGANTEAFF; CDR3 DNA: TGTGCCAGCACTAGGACAGGGGCGAACACTGAAGCTTTCTTT; clone size: NA; V gene: TRBV2; D gene: TRBD1; J gene: TRBJ1-1
CDR3 protein: CATSRSSGRAYNEQFF; CDR3 DNA: TGTGCCACCAGCAGATCTAGCGGGAGGGCGTACAATGAGCAGTTCTTC; clone size: NA; V gene: TRBV15; D gene: TRBD2; J gene: TRBJ2-1
CDR3 protein: CASSYSQSGNQPQHF; CDR3 DNA: TGTGCCAGCAGTTACTCACAGTCGGGAAATCAGCCCCAGCATTTT; clone size: NA; V gene: TRBV6-5; D gene: NA; J gene: TRBJ1-5
CDR3 protein: CASSSHSYEQYF; CDR3 DNA: TGTGCCAGCAGCTCCCACTCCTACGAGCAGTACTTC; clone size: few; V gene: TRBV7-2; D gene: NA; J gene: TRBJ2-7
CDR3 protein: CASSLGQDNQPQHF; CDR3 DNA: TGTGCCAGCAGTTTGGGACAGGATAATCAGCCCCAGCATTTT; clone size: once; V gene: TRBV6-5; D gene: TRBD1; J gene: TRBJ1-5
CDR3 protein: CSVTIAGGPGEQYF; CDR3 DNA: TGCAGCGTCACAATAGCGGGAGGGCCAGGGGAGCAGTACTTC; clone size: NA; V gene: TRBV29-1; D gene: TRBD2; J gene: TRBJ2-7
CDR3 protein: CAWSRTGGQPQHF; CDR3 DNA: TGTGCCTGGAGTAGAACCGGGGGACAGCCCCAGCATTTT; clone size: NA; V gene: TRBV30; D gene: NA; J gene: TRBJ1-5
CDR3 protein: CASSSSGRPYNEQFF; CDR3 DNA: TGTGCCAGCAGCAGTAGCGGGAGACCCTACAATGAGCAGTTCTTC; clone size: NA; V gene: TRBV6-5; D gene: TRBD2; J gene: TRBJ2-1
CDR3 protein: CASSVGSGGAGEQFF; CDR3 DNA: TGTGCCAGCAGCGTAGGTAGCGGGGGGGCTGGGGAGCAGTTCTTC; clone size: NA; V gene: TRBV9; D gene: TRBD2; J gene: TRBJ2-1
CDR3 protein: CASRGGVSANVLTF; CDR3 DNA: TGTGCCAGCAGGGGAGGGGTTAGTGCCAACGTCCTGACTTTC; clone size: NA; V gene: TRBV28; D gene: TRBD2; J gene: TRBJ2-6
CDR3 protein: CSVGEGGQPQHF; CDR3 DNA: TGCAGCGTTGGCGAGGGCGGTCAGCCCCAGCATTTT; clone size: NA; V gene: TRBV29-1; D gene: NA; J gene: TRBJ1-5